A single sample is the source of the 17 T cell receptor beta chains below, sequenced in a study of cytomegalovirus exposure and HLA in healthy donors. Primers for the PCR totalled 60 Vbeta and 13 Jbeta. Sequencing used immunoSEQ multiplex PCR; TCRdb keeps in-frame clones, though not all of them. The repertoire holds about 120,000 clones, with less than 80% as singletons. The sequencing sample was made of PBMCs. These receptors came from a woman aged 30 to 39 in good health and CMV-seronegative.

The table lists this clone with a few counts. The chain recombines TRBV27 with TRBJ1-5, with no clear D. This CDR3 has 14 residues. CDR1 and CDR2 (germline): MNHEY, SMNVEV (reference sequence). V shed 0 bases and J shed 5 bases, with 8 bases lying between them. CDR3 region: CASSLSKSYQPQHF. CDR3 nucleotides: TGTGCCAGCAGTTTATCGAAAAGCTATCAGCCCCAGCATTTT.

For the CDR3, the DNA is TGTGCCAGCAGCTCCGGGACAGGGGACTACGAGCAGTACTTC. Translating it yields CASSSGTGDYEQYF. J is TRBJ2-7 and V is TRBV2; 10 nucleotides line up with TRBD1. Losses at the gene ends were 6 bases for V and 3 bases for J; bases not matched to a gene: 5. Germline loops: CDR1 SNHLY, CDR2 FYNNEI. The CDR3 length is 14 residues.

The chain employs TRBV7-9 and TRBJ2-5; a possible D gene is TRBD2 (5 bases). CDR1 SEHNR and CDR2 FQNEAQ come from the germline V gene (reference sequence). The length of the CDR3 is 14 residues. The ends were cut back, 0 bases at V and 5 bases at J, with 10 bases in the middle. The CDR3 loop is CASSLARVLETQYF. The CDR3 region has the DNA TGTGCCAGCAGCTTAGCGAGGGTCTTGGAGACCCAGTACTTC.

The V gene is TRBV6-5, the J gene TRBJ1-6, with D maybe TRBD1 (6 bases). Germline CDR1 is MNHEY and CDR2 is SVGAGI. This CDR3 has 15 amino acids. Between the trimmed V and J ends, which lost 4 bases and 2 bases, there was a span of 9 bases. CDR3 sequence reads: CASSFDRPYNSPLHF. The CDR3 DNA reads TGTGCCAGCAGTTTCGACAGGCCCTATAATTCACCCCTCCACTTT.

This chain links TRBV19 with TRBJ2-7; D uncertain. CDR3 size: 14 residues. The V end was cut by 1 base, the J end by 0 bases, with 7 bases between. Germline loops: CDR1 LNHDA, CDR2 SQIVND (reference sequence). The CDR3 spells CASSIGGSSYEQYF. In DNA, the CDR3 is TGTGCCAGTAGTATAGGCGGCAGCTCCTACGAGCAGTACTTC.

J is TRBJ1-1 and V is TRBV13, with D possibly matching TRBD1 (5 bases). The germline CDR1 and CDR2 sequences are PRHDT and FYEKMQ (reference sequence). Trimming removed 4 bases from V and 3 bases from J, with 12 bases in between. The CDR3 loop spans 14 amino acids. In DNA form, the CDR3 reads TGTGCCAGCAGCTCCGGGCTAGGGGACACTGAAGCTTTCTTT. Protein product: CASSSGLGDTEAFF.

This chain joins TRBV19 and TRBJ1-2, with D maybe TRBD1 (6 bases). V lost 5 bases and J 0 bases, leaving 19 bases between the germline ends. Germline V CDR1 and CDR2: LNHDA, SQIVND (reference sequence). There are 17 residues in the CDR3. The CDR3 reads CASSDYRARGANYGYTF. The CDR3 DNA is TGTGCCAGTAGTGACTACAGGGCCCGAGGAGCTAACTATGGCTACACCTTC.

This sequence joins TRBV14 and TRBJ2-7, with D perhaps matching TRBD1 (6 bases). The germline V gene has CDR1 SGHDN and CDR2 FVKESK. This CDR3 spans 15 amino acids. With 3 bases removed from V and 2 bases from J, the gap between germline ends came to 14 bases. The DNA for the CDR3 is TGTGCCAGCAGCCAGGTAGGACAGAGAACCTACGAGCAGTACTTC. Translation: CASSQVGQRTYEQYF.

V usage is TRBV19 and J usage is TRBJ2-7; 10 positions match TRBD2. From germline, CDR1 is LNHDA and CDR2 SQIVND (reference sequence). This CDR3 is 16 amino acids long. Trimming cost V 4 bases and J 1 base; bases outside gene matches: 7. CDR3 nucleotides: TGTGCCAGTAGTAAGTTAGCGGGAGGTAGGTCCTACGAGCAGTACTTC. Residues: CASSKLAGGRSYEQYF.

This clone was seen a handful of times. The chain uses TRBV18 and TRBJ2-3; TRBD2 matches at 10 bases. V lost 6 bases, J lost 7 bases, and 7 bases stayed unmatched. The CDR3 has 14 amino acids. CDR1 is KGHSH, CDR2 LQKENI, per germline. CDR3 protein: CASSPPSGRNTQYF. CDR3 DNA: TGTGCCAGCTCCCCCCCTAGCGGGAGAAATACGCAGTATTTT.

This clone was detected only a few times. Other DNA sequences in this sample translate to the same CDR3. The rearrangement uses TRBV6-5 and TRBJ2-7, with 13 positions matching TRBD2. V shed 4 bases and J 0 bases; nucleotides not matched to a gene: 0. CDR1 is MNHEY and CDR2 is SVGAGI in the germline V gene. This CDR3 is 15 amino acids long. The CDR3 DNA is TGTGCCAGCAGTTGGACTAGCGGGAGCTCCTACGAGCAGTACTTC. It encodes CASSWTSGSSYEQYF.

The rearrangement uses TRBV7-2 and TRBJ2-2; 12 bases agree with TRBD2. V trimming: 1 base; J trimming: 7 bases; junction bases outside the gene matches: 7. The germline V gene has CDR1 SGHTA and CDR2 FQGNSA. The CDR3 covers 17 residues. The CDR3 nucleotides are TGTGCCAGCAGCTTAGTCGGACTAGCGGGATATAGCGGGGAGCTGTTTTTT. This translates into CASSLVGLAGYSGELFF. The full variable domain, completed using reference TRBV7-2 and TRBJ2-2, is GAGVSQSPSNKVTEKGKDVELRCDPISGHTALYWYRQSLGQGLEFLIYFQGNSAPDKSGLPSDRFSAERTGGSVSTLTIQRTQQEDSAVYLCASSLVGLAGYSGELFFGEGSRLTVL.

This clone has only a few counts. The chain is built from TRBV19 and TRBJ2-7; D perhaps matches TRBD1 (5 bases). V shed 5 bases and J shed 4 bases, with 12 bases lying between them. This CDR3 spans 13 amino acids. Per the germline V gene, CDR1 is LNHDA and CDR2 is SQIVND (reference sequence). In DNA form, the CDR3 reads TGTGCCAGTAGTGTACAGGTATGGTACGAGCAGTACTTC. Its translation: CASSVQVWYEQYF. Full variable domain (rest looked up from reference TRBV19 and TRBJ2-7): DGGITQSPKYLFRKEGQNVTLSCEQNLNHDAMYWYRQDPGQGLRLIYYSQIVNDFQKGDIAEGYSVSREKKESFPLTVTSAQKNPTAFYLCASSVQVWYEQYFGPGTRLTVT.

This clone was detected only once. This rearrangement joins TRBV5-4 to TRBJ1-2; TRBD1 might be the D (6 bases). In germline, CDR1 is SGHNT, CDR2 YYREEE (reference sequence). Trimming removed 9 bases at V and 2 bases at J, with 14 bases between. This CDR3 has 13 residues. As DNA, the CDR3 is TGTGCCACACAGGGACGCCAAAACTATGGCTACACCTTC. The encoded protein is CATQGRQNYGYTF.

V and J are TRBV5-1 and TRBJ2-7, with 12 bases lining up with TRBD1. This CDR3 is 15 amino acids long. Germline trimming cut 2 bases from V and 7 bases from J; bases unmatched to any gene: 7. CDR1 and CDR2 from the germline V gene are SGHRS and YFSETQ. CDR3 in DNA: TGCGCCAGCAGCTTTACCGGGACAGGGGGCGAAGAGCAGTACTTC. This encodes CASSFTGTGGEEQYF.

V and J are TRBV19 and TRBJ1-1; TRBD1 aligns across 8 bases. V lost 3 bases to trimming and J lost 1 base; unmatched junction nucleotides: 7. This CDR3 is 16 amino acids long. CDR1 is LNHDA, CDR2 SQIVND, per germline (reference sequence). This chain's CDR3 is CASSIRTGWSNTEAFF. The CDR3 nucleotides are TGTGCCAGTAGTATCCGGACAGGGTGGTCGAACACTGAAGCTTTCTTT.

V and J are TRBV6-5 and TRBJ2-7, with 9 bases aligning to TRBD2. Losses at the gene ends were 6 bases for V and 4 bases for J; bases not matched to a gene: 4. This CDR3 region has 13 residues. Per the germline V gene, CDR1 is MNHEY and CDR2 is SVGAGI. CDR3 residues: CASRTSGRYEQYF. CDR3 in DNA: TGTGCCAGCAGGACTAGCGGCCGGTACGAGCAGTACTTC.